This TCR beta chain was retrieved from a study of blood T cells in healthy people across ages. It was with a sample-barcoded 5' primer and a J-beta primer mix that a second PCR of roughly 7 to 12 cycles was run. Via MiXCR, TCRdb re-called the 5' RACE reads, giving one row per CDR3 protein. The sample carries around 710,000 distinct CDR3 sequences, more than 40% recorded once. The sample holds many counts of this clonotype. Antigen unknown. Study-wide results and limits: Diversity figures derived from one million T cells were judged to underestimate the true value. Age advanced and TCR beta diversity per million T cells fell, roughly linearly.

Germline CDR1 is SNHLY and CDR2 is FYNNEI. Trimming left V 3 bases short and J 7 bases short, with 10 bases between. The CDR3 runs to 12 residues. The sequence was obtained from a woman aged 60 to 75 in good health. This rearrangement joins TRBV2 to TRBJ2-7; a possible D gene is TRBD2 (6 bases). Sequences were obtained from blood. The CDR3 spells CASSDGAGEQYF. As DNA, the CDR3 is TGTGCCAGCAGTGACGGGGCGGGGGAGCAGTACTTC.